This TCR beta chain was found in a study of T cells after yellow fever vaccination (dated by TCRdb to about 2019). Regarding the research as a whole: Libraries from fractions with low cell numbers were prepared with the SMART-Seq v4 Ultra Low Input RNA kit. To follow T-cell clones before and after both primary and booster YFV17D yellow fever vaccination, bulk TCR alpha and beta repertoires underwent longitudinal sequencing. Two healthy male donors made up the cohort, one aged 18 to 30 years and the other aged 30 to 40 years. Blood was collected at multiple timepoints before and after primary and secondary immunization, and bulk PBMC replicates and cell subsets were isolated. What the authors observed across the whole study: Compared with the primary T-cell response, the secondary T-cell response was faster but weaker, reaching its peak on day 5 rather than on day 15. Because abundant contaminating clonotypes from the bulk population could be contained in FACS-sorted repertoires, computational filtering was required. After the booster, most clones that had expanded after primary vaccination were detected again (over 95% of CD4 and roughly nine tenths of CD8), suggesting broad maintenance of memory. Because only a couple of donors were included in the study, the extent to which the findings can be generalized is limited. A small fraction of clonotypes appeared in both the CD4 and CD8 compartments, likely as a result of convergent recombination.

Its CDR3 holds 13 amino acids, cysteine through phenylalanine. Only the CDR3 DNA stays, 39 bases, in frame from base 1. The trim is 4 bases for V and 10 bases for J, with a gap of 11 bases between the germline ends. The germline V gene sets CDR1 to ENHRY and CDR2 to SYGVKD. The sample was run on an Illumina NovaSeq 6000. TCR cDNA was synthesized by 5'RACE template switching, which introduced a universal primer site and unique molecular identifiers. Priming for cDNA synthesis came from both the TCR alpha and TCR beta constant segments. Libraries were amplified in two PCR steps, with sample barcodes and sequencing adapters added in the second step. Sequencing of the libraries was done on either Illumina HiSeq 2500 (2x100 bp) or NovaSeq (2x150 bp). The authors processed their data as follows. Reads were demultiplexed and collapsed into UMI consensus sequences with MIGEC, and V(D)J alignment was performed with MiXCR. Vaccine-responding clonotypes were defined with edgeR using replicate PBMC samples, requiring FDR below 0.01 and a log2 fold change above 5 up to day 15. Each bulk clonotype was labeled CD4 or CD8 based on which sequenced repertoire, CD4 or CD8, contained the clonotype at higher abundance. In-frame beta chains were kept once TCRdb had trimmed the public reads at Q25 with fastp and called clones with MiXCR. Each entry is one CDR3 protein sequence, shown with its most common DNA and genes. For this entry, the V and J calls and clone size follow TCRdb and not the study's own pipeline. The sample profile shows 200,000 to 250,000 distinct CDR3 sequences; about 3% of them were found once. 3.2% of the sample belongs to the ten largest clones.

Read against the paper, the sample's treatment or condition label means: live attenuated yellow fever vaccine strain. A standard Ficoll-Paque protocol was used to isolate PBMCs from peripheral blood. Dynabeads CD4 and CD8 positive selection kits were used to isolate CD4 and CD8 T-cell fractions. TriZol was used to extract RNA from bulk PBMCs, from CD4 and CD8 fractions, and from dextramer-positive and dextramer-negative fractions. This clonotype was picked up many times. Its binding antigen is unknown. No qualities accompany the bases; no much larger clone lies one base away. The clonotype was recovered from a man between 18 and 35 years old who received the YFV17D yellow fever vaccine. The rearranged segments are TRBV10-3 and TRBJ1-6, with TRBD1 tentatively as D gene (5 bases match). The sequences come from CD4+ T cells sorted from PBMCs, collected 10 days after the yellow fever booster vaccination. The DNA sequence follows: TGTGCCATCAGTGCGGCAGGGAACTCACCCCTCCACTTT. This gives the protein CAISAAGNSPLHF.